This note documents a single T cell receptor (beta chain) sequence. This clone was detected a few times. The specificity of this receptor is unknown. Base qualities are missing; no much larger clone stands one base away. TCRbeta CDR3 regions were amplified from genomic DNA using the immunoSEQ Assay, a bias-controlled multiplex PCR. Regarding the original processing steps: Within the assay, amplification of reference gene primers was used to estimate how many nucleated cells each sample contained. To quantify the absolute abundance of each unique TCRbeta CDR3 rearrangement, sequence reads were collapsed and filtered. Productive Simpson clonality was computed per sample as the square root of Simpson's diversity index over productive rearrangements. Held by TCRdb, this immuneACCESS table contains in-frame sequences only and omits some clones. Under half of the omission traces to an unresolved V gene where checked; the cause of the rest is unknown. D and trimming come from the DNA, and the V and J calls and clone size come from that table. Counted in this sample were roughly 180,000 clones; approximately 81% of them appeared once. The ten largest clones represent less than 20% of the sample.

The trim is 6 bases for V and 5 bases for J, with a gap of 22 bases between the germline ends. The CDR3 holds 17 amino acids from the cysteine to the phenylalanine. Only CDR3 DNA is held: 51 bases, read in frame from base 1. This sample stems from a study of blood T cell repertoires in COVID-19 (dated by TCRdb to 2018 to 2020). About the investigation overall: Samples covering the acute and convalescent phases of COVID-19 were provided by collaborators in the United States, Italy and Spain. The prospective study material was composed of cDNA or gDNA derived from T cells, B-cell-depleted T cells, or PBMCs. The dataset comprised deeply sampled blood TCRbeta repertoires from subjects exposed to, actively infected with, or recovered from COVID-19. The repertoires were made available in a free public database intended to serve as a resource for research on the immune response to SARS-CoV-2. Samples came from the ongoing ImmuneRACE study (first 160 participants) plus 1,254 subjects from 6 global collaborators. Sample metadata almost always included a de-identified subject ID, COVID-19 status, age in years and sex. Where available, HLA class I and class II types were obtained from metadata supplied by the sample provider rather than from assay-based typing.

In the prospective study, participants were about 18 to 95 years old, resided in approximately 25 geographic areas of the United States, and were enrolled through a virtual design. To assign participants to cohorts, the prospective study relied on clinical history that participants themselves reported in a screening survey and a study questionnaire. Recovered participants in ImmuneRACE Cohort 3 were defined by two consecutive negative NP/OP PCR tests, clearance by a healthcare professional, or resolution of symptoms. In the prospective study, whole blood, serum and a nasopharyngeal or oropharyngeal swab were collected from each participant by mobile phlebotomists. Participants in the prospective study had the option to provide additional blood draws and questionnaires over a roughly 2-month period. Before DNA extraction, blood samples from the prospective study were shipped at room temperature or frozen.

General conclusions and limits of the study: How much clinical and demographic metadata was included differed by source and by participant, and the metadata was provided uncurated.

Sequencing was done on a sample of PBMCs or T cells enriched from blood (not recorded which). The receptor comes from a man in his 60s who had recovered from COVID-19. The V and J genes are TRBV6-7 and TRBJ2-2; D gene: possibly TRBD1, on 6 matching bases. TRBV6-7 belongs to the ORF category, with a function that is uncertain. The CDR3: CASRPSVRTELTGELFF. DNA sequence: TGTGCCAGCAGGCCTAGTGTAAGGACAGAATTGACCGGGGAGCTGTTTTTT.